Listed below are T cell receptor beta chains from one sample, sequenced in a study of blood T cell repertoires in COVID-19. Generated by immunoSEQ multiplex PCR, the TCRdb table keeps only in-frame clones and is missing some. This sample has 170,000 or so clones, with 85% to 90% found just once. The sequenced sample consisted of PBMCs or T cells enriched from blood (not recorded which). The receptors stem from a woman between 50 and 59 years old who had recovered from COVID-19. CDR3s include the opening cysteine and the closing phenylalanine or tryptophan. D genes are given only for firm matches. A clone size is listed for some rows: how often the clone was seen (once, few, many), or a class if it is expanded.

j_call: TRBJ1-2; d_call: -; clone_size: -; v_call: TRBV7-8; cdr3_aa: CASSLGHTGYGYTF; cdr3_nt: TGTGCCAGCAGCTTAGGGCACACAGGGTATGGCTACACCTTC
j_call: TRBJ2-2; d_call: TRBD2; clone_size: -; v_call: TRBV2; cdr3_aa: CASSERASGGAGELFF; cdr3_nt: TGTGCCAGCAGTGAACGGGCTAGCGGGGGGGCCGGGGAGCTGTTTTTT
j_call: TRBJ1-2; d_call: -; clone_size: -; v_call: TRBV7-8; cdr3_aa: CASSSTDRLYGYTF; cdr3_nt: TGTGCCAGCAGCTCGACCGACAGGTTGTATGGCTACACCTTC
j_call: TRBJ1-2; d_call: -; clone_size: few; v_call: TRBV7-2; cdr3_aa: CASSPLDPGGNGYTF; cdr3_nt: TGTGCCAGCAGCCCACTGGACCCCGGCGGGAATGGCTACACCTTC
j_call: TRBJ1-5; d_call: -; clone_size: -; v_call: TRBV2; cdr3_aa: CASSEAESQHF; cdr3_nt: TGTGCCAGCAGTGAAGCGGAGTCCCAGCATTTT
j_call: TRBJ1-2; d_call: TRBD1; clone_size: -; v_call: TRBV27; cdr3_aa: CASSPQGRGRGYYGYTF; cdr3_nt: TGTGCCAGCAGTCCCCAGGGTAGGGGGCGCGGATACTATGGCTACACCTTC
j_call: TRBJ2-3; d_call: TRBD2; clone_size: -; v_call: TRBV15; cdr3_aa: CATSRDSTGGGTDTQYF; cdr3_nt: TGTGCCACCAGCAGAGATAGCACGGGGGGGGGCACAGATACGCAGTATTTT
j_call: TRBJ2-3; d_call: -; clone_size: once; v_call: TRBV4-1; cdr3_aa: CASSQEDVWSGDTQYF; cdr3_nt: TGCGCCAGCAGCCAAGAAGACGTCTGGTCGGGAGATACGCAGTATTTT
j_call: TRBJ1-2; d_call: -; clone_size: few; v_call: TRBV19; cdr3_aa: CASSPQGSNYGYTF; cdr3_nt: TGTGCCAGTAGTCCCCAGGGGTCTAACTATGGCTACACCTTC
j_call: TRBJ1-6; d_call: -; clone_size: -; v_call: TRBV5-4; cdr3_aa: CASSLVGREGSPLHF; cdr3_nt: TGTGCCAGCAGCTTGGTGGGGAGGGAAGGCTCACCCCTCCACTTT
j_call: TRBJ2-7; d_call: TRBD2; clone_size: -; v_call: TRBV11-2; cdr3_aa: CASGRTSGGSYEQYF; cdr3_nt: TGTGCCAGCGGTAGGACTAGCGGGGGATCCTACGAGCAGTACTTC
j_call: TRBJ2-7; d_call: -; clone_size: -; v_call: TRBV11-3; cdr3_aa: CASSVGRAYEQYF; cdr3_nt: TGTGCCAGCAGCGTAGGCAGGGCCTACGAGCAGTACTTC
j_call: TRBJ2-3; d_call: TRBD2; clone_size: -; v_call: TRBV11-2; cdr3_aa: CASSLLRGPGTRFTDTQYF; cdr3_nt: TGTGCCAGCAGCCTTCTTCGGGGGCCCGGGACTAGATTCACAGATACGCAGTATTTT
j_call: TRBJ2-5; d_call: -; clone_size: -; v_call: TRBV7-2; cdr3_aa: CASSWGLGETQYF; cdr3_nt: TGTGCCAGCAGCTGGGGACTGGGAGAGACCCAGTACTTC
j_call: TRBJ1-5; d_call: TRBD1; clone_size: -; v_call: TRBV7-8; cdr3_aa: CASSSNRGRQPQHF; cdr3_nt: TGTGCCAGCAGCTCTAACAGGGGTCGTCAGCCCCAGCATTTT
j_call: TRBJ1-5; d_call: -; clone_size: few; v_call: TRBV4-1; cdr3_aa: CASSKTTGFQPQHF; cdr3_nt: TGCGCCAGCAGCAAAACGACAGGTTTTCAGCCCCAGCATTTT
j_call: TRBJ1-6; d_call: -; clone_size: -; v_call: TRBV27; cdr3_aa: CASSLAGNYNSPLHF; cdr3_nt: TGTGCCAGCAGTTTAGCAGGAAACTATAATTCACCCCTCCACTTT